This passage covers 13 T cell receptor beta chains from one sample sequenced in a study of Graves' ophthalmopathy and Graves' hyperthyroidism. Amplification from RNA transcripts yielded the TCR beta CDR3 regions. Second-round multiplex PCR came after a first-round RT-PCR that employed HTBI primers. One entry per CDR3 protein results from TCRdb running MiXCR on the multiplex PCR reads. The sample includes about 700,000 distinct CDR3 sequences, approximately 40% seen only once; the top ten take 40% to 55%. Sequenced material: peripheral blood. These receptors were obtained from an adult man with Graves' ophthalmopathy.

CDR3 in amino acids: CASSYASGGTATGELFF. The CDR3 DNA reads TGTGCCAGCAGTTACGCCAGTGGGGGGACAGCCACCGGGGAGCTGTTTTTT. V gene TRBV6-6 combines with J gene TRBJ2-2; D is possibly TRBD1 (7 bases). Looked up from germline, CDR1 is MNHNY and CDR2 is SVGAGI (reference sequence). The CDR3 runs to 17 residues. V dropped 2 bases and J dropped 4 bases, with 17 bases sitting between them.

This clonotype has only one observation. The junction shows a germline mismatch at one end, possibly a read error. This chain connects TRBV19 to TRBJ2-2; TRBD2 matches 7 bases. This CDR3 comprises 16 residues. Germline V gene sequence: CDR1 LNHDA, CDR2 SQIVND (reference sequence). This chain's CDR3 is CASRDQGAGVTGELFF. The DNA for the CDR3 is TGCGCCAGTAGAGACCAGGGTGCGGGAGTCACCGGGGAGCTGTTTTTT. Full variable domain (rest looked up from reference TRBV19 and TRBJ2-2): DGGITQSPKYLFRKEGQNVTLSCEQNLNHDAMYWYRQDPGQGLRLIYYSQIVNDFQKGDIAEGYSVSREKKESFPLTVTSAQKNPTAFYLCASRDQGAGVTGELFFGEGSRLTVL.

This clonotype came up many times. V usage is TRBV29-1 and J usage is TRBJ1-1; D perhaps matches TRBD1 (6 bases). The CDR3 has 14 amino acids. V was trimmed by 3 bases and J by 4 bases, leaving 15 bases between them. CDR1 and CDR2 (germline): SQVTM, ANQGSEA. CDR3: CSVDGTGMGTEAFF. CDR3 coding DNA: TGCAGCGTTGATGGAACAGGGATGGGCACTGAAGCTTTCTTT.

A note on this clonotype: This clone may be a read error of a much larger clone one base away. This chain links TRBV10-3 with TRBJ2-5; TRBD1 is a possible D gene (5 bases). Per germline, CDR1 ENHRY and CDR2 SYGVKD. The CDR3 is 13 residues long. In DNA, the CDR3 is TGTGCCACCAGTGTATCAGGGTCGGAGACCCAGTACTTC. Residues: CATSVSGSETQYF.

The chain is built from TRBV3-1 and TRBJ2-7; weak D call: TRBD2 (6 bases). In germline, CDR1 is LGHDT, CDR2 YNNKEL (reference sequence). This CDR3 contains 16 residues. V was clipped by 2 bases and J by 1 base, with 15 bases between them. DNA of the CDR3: TGTGCCAGCAGCCAAACAATGGGACTCCCATCCTACGAGCAGTACTTC. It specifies CASSQTMGLPSYEQYF.

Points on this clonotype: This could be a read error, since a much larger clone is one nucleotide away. As DNA, the CDR3 is TGCAGTGCGAGCCGGGGAGGCACTAATGAAAAACTGTTTTTT. Translating gives CSASRGGTNEKLFF. The chain combines TRBV20-1 with TRBJ1-4, with D unclear. CDR1 and CDR2 from the germline V gene are DFQATT and SNEGSKA (reference sequence). The CDR3 is 14 residues long. Trimming cost V 6 bases and J 2 bases, with 13 bases left between them.

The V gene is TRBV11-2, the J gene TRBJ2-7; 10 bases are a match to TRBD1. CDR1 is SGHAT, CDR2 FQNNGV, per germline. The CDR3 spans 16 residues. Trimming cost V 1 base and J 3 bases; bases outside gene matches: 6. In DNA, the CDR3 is TGTGCCAGCAGCTTAGGGACAGGGGGGAAACTCTACGAGCAGTACTTC. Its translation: CASSLGTGGKLYEQYF. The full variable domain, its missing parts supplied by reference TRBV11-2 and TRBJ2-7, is EAGVAQSPRYKIIEKRQSVAFWCNPISGHATLYWYQQILGQGPKLLIQFQNNGVVDDSQLPKDRFSAERLKGVDSTLKIQPAKLEDSAVYLCASSLGTGGKLYEQYFGPGTRLTVT.

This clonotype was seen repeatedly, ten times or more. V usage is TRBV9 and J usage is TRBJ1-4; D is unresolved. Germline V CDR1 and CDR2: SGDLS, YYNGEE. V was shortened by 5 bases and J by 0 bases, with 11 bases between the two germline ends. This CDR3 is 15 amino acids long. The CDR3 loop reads CASSISGTTNEKLFF. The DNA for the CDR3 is TGTGCCAGCAGTATCTCCGGGACAACTAATGAAAAACTGTTTTTT.

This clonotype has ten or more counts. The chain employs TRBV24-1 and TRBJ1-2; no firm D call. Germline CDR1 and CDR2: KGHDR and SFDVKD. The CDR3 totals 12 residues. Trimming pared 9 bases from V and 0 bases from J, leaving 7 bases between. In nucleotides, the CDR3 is TGTGCCACCTCCTCAACTAACTATGGCTACACCTTC. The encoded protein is CATSSTNYGYTF.

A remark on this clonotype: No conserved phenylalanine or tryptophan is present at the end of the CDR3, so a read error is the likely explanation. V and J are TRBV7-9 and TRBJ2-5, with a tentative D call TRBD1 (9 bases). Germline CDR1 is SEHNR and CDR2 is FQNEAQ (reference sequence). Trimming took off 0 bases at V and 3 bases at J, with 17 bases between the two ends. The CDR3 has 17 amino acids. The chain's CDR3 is CASSLAAGDRVKETQYL. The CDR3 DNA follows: TGTGCCAGCAGCTTAGCAGCGGGGGACAGGGTGAAAGAGACCCAGTACCTC.

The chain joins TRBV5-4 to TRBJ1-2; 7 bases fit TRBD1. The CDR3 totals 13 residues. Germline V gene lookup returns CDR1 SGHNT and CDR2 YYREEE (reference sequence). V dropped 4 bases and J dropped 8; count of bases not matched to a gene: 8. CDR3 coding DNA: TGTGCCAGCAGCCTCGGACAGGATGGCGGCTACACCTTC. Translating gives CASSLGQDGGYTF.

As DNA, the CDR3 is TGTGCCAGCGGGACAATCCATAATTCACCCCTCCACTTT. It is translated as CASGTIHNSPLHF. The rearrangement uses TRBV25-1 and TRBJ1-6; a possible D gene is TRBD1 (6 bases). With 8 bases removed from V and 5 bases from J, the gap between germline ends came to 10 bases. Germline V gene lookup returns CDR1 MGHDK and CDR2 SYGVNS. This CDR3 has 13 residues. The complete variable domain, with remaining parts taken from reference TRBV25-1 and TRBJ1-6, reads EADIYQTPRYLVIGTGKKITLECSQTMGHDKMYWYQQDPGMELHLIHYSYGVNSTEKGDLSSESTVSRIRTEHFPLTLESARPSHTSQYLCASGTIHNSPLHFGNGTRLTVT.

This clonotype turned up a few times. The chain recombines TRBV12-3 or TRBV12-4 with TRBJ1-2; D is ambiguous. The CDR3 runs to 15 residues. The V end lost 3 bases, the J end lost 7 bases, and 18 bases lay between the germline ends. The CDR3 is CASSFRLTQSGGYTF. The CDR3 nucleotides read TGTGCCAGCAGTTTCCGTTTAACACAGTCTGGTGGCTACACCTTC.